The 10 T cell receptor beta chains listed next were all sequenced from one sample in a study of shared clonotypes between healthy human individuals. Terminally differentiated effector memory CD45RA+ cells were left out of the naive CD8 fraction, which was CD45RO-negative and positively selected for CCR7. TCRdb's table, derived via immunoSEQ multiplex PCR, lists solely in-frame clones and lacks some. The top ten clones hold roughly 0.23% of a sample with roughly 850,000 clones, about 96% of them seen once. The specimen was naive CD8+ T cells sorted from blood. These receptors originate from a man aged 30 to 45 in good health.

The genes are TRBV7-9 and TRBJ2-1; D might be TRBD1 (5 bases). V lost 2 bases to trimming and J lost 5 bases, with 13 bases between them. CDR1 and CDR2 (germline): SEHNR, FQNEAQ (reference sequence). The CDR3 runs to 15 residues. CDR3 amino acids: CASSLILQGHNEQFF. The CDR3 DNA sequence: TGTGCCAGCAGCTTAATTTTGCAGGGCCACAATGAGCAGTTCTTC.

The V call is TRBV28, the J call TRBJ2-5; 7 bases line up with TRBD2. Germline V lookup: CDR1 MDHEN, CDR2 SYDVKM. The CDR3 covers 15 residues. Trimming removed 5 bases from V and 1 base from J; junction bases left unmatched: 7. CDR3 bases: TGTGCCAGCAGTCTTCCCGGGACTACCCAAGAGACCCAGTACTTC. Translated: CASSLPGTTQETQYF.

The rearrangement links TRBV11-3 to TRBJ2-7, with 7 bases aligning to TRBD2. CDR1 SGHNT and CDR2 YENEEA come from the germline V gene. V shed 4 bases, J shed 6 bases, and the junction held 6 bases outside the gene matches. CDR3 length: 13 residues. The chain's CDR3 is CASSSLPSGEQYF. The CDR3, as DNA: TGTGCCAGCAGCTCTCTCCCTAGCGGCGAGCAGTACTTC.

The CDR3 bases are TGTGCCAGCAGCGACGGACTAGCGGGAGCCTCCTCATTGGAGACCCAGTACTTC. It translates to CASSDGLAGASSLETQYF. The V gene is TRBV7-8, the J gene TRBJ2-5; 13 nucleotides align to TRBD2. The CDR3 is 18 amino acids. Per the germline V gene, CDR1 is SGHVS and CDR2 is FQNEAQ. V trimming: 5 bases; J trimming: 5 bases; junction bases outside the gene matches: 14.

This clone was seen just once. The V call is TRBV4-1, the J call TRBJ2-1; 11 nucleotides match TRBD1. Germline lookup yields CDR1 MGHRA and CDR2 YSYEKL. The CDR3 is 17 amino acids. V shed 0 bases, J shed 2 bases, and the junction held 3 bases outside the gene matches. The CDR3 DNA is TGCGCCAGCAGCCAAGATGAGGACAGGGGGCCCTACAATGAGCAGTTCTTC. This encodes CASSQDEDRGPYNEQFF.

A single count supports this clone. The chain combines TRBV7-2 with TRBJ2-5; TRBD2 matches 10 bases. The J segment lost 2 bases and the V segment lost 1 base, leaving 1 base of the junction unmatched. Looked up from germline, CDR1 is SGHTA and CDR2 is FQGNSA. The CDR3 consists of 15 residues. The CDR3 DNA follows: TGTGCCAGCAGCTTAGGGACTAGCGGTCAAGAGACCCAGTACTTC. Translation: CASSLGTSGQETQYF. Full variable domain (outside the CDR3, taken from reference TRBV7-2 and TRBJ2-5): GAGVSQSPSNKVTEKGKDVELRCDPISGHTALYWYRQSLGQGLEFLIYFQGNSAPDKSGLPSDRFSAERTGGSVSTLTIQRTQQEDSAVYLCASSLGTSGQETQYFGPGTRLLVL.

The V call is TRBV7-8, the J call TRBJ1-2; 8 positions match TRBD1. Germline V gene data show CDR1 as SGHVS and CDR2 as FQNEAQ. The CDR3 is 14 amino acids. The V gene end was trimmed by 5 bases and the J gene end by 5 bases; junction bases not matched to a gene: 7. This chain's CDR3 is CASSLPGQGYGYTF. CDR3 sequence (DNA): TGTGCCAGCAGCCTCCCCGGACAGGGTTATGGCTACACCTTC.

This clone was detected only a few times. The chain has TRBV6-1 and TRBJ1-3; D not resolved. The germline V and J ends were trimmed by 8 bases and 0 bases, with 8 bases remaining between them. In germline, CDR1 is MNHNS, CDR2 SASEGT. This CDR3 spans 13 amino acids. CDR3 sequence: CASSGSSGNTIYF. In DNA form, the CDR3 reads TGTGCCAGCTCCGGGAGCTCTGGAAACACCATATATTTT.

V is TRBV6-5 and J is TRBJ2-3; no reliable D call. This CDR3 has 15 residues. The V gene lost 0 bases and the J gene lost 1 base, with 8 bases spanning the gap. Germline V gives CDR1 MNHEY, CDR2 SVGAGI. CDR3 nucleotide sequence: TGTGCCAGCAGTTACTCGGTGCAGGGCACAGATACGCAGTATTTT. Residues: CASSYSVQGTDTQYF.

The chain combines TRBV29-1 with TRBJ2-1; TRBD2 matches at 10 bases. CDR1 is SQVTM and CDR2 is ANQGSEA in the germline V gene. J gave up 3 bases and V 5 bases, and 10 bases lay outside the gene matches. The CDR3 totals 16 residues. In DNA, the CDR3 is TGCAGCGTTATTGGATTAGCGGGAGGTTACTACAATGAGCAGTTCTTC. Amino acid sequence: CSVIGLAGGYYNEQFF.